The 11 T cell receptor beta chains below all came from one sample that was sequenced in a study of cytomegalovirus exposure and HLA in healthy donors. In the PCR, 60 Vbeta and 13 Jbeta primers were used. Measured with immunoSEQ multiplex PCR; TCRdb has only the in-frame clones, and not every one. The sample records about 120,000 clones, about three quarters being singletons. What was sequenced was PBMCs. These receptors were obtained from a man aged 55-75 years in good health and CMV-seropositive.

CDR3 bases: TGTGCCAGCAGCTTCCCGGACAGTATTAACTATGGCTACACCTTC. This translates into CASSFPDSINYGYTF. The rearrangement links TRBV5-4 to TRBJ1-2; possibly TRBD1 for D (6 bases). In germline, CDR1 is SGHNT, CDR2 YYREEE (reference sequence). V was shortened by 2 bases and J by 1 base, with 12 bases between the two germline ends. The CDR3 is 15 amino acids.

The chain has TRBV6-1 and TRBJ1-2, with TRBD1 identical over 7 bases. The germline CDR1 and CDR2 sequences are MNHNS and SASEGT. The J segment lost 7 bases and the V segment lost 6 bases, leaving 11 bases of the junction unmatched. CDR3 length: 14 amino acids. CDR3 in amino acids: CASRFEDRAAGYTF. CDR3 nucleotide sequence: TGTGCCAGCAGGTTTGAAGACAGGGCAGCTGGCTACACCTTC.

As to this clone: This specimen includes other DNA sequences encoding the same CDR3. The chain links TRBV6-5 to TRBJ1-1, with D tentatively TRBD1 (5 bases). V lost 2 bases and J 4 bases, leaving 8 bases between the germline ends. Germline-derived CDR1 and CDR2 are MNHEY and SVGAGI. The CDR3 is 13 amino acids. The CDR3: CASSYGGGTEAFF. DNA for the CDR3: TGTGCCAGCAGTTACGGGGGAGGCACTGAAGCTTTCTTT.

The V call is TRBV6-5, the J call TRBJ2-2, with D perhaps TRBD1 (5 bases). The CDR3 length is 13 residues. Germline CDR1 reads MNHEY; CDR2 reads SVGAGI. Trimming took 4 bases from V and 5 from J, leaving 8 bases between them. CDR3 region: CASSLRGTGELFF. Here the CDR3 DNA reads TGTGCCAGCAGTTTAAGGGGAACCGGGGAGCTGTTTTTT.

The gene calls are TRBV5-6 and TRBJ1-3; D perhaps matches TRBD1 (6 bases). Looked up from germline, CDR1 is SGHDT and CDR2 is YYEEEE. The V end lost 4 bases, the J end lost 0 bases, and 20 bases lay between the germline ends. This CDR3 has 18 amino acids. The CDR3: CASSAIAGGLSSGNTIYF. CDR3 bases: TGTGCCAGCAGCGCCATAGCCGGGGGGCTGAGCTCTGGAAACACCATATATTTT.

The chain is built from TRBV6-1 and TRBJ2-4; 12 bases fit TRBD2. After removal of 4 bases from V and 0 bases from J, the junction contained 10 bases not matched to a gene. The length of the CDR3 is 19 residues. Germline V gives CDR1 MNHNS, CDR2 SASEGT. This CDR3 reads CASSGTSGTNELAKNIQYF. CDR3 DNA: TGTGCCAGCAGTGGGACTAGCGGGACCAACGAGCTAGCCAAAAACATTCAGTACTTC.

J is TRBJ1-5 and V is TRBV28; 10 positions match TRBD1. This CDR3 comprises 15 residues. With 5 bases clipped from V and 5 bases from J, the junction kept 6 bases outside the gene matches. CDR1 is MDHEN and CDR2 is SYDVKM in the germline V gene. In nucleotides, the CDR3 is TGTGCCAGCAGTCCCCAGGGACAGGGGTATCAGCCCCAGCATTTT. This encodes CASSPQGQGYQPQHF.

The chain employs TRBV6-1 and TRBJ2-7, with D tentatively TRBD1 (5 bases). Per germline, CDR1 MNHNS and CDR2 SASEGT. The CDR3 is made up of 15 amino acids. V was cut by 5 bases and J by 2 bases, with 16 bases left in between. CDR3 sequence (DNA): TGTGCCAGCAGTCTTAGATCAGGGTCGACCTACGAGCAGTACTTC. Residues: CASSLRSGSTYEQYF.

The chain recombines TRBV5-1 with TRBJ2-7; D gene ambiguous. Trimming took off 4 bases at V and 5 bases at J, with 13 bases between the two ends. Per germline, CDR1 SGHRS and CDR2 YFSETQ. The CDR3 is 13 amino acids. CDR3 sequence (DNA): TGCGCCAGCAGCCCCCGAGTAATGGACGAGCAGTACTTC. Residues: CASSPRVMDEQYF.

The chain combines TRBV5-1 with TRBJ1-1, with 7 bases identical to TRBD1. With V trimmed by 4 bases and J by 1 base, 4 bases remained unmatched. The germline CDR1 and CDR2 sequences are SGHRS and YFSETQ. This CDR3 contains 14 residues. This CDR3 reads CASSARQGNTEAFF. CDR3 coding DNA: TGCGCCAGCAGCGCCCGACAGGGGAACACTGAAGCTTTCTTT. Full variable domain (missing parts from reference TRBV5-1 and TRBJ1-1): KAGVTQTPRYLIKTRGQQVTLSCSPISGHRSVSWYQQTPGQGLQFLFEYFSETQRNKGNFPGRFSGRQFSNSRSEMNVSTLELGDSALYLCASSARQGNTEAFFGQGTRLTVV.

This chain connects TRBV5-6 to TRBJ1-2; TRBD1 is a possible D gene (5 bases). The length of the CDR3 is 13 residues. V was shortened by 4 bases and J by 6 bases, with 13 bases between the two germline ends. Germline V gene lookup returns CDR1 SGHDT and CDR2 YYEEEE. The DNA of the CDR3 is TGTGCCAGCAGCGAGCAGGGAAGAGATGGCTACACCTTC. Residues: CASSEQGRDGYTF.